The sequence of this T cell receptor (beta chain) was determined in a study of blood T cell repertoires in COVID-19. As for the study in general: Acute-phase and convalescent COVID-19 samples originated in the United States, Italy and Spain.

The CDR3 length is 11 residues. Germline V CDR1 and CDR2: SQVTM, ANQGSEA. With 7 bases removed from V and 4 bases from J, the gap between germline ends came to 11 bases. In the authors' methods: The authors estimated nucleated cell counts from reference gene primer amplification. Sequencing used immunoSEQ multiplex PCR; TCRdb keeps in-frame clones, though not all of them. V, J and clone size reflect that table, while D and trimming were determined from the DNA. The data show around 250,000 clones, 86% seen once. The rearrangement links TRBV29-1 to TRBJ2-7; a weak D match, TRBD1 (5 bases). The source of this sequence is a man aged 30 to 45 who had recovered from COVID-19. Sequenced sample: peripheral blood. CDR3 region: CSASQGYEQYF. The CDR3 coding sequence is TGCAGCGCTAGTCAGGGATACGAGCAGTACTTC.